The sample holds many counts of the clone carrying this TCR beta chain. The time point denotes: pre-sensitization, week 0. Treatment defined: therapeutic diphenylcyclopropenone sensitization with weekly scalp DPC. V was pared by 3 bases and J by 0 bases, with 0 bases of the junction left unmatched. The CDR3 is 15 residues long. The sample belongs to a study of human T cells and chemical hapten exposure. TCRdb re-derived calls from the RACE reads in MiXCR, one entry per CDR3 protein. Here the sample spans 300,000 to 450,000 distinct CDR3 sequences, roughly 4.6% being singletons. The sequencing here drew on whole blood, taken in connection with sensitization to the hapten diphenylcyclopropenone (DPC). The V gene is TRBV12-3 or TRBV12-4, the J gene TRBJ2-1, with 9 nucleotides matching TRBD2. The TCR was taken from a woman aged 50 to 60 with alopecia areata. Some clones in this sample may be carry-over from other donors' samples. CDR3 bases: TGTGCCAGCAGTTTTAGCGGGAGCTCCTACAATGAGCAGTTCTTC. Translation: CASSFSGSSYNEQFF.